The table lists the clone carrying this TCR beta chain with a count of one. Its specificity is not known. This sample is drawn from a study of cytomegalovirus exposure and HLA in healthy donors. PCR employed 60 Vbeta and 13 Jbeta primers. Data came from immunoSEQ multiplex PCR; TCRdb stores just in-frame clones and leaves some out. The sample carries around 37,000 clones, roughly 82% recorded once. Overall study findings and caveats: Roughly uniform depth of sequencing across donors was assumed in presence/absence analyses. Three of the chains that were CMV-associated were confirmed in vitro to be specific for CMV antigens.

The ends were cut back, 3 bases at V and 1 base at J, with 10 bases in the middle. CDR1 and CDR2 (germline): MNHEY, SMNVEV (reference sequence). The CDR3 totals 14 residues. Source material: PBMCs. This receptor was taken from a woman under 30 in good health and CMV-seropositive. J is TRBJ2-7 and V is TRBV27; tentatively, D is TRBD1 (6 bases). The CDR3 sequence is CASSFRGTSYEQYF. CDR3 sequence (DNA): TGTGCCAGCAGTTTCAGGGGTACTTCCTACGAGCAGTACTTC.